These T cell receptor beta chains were read from a single sample in a study of pediatric ulcerative colitis. Produced via immunoSEQ multiplex PCR; TCRdb's table is partial and in-frame only. Of 35,000 to 45,000 clones listed, 75% were seen once; the top ten hold over 8.5%. Sequencing was done on a sample of gut tissue. These receptors all come from a boy younger than 18 with severe ulcerative colitis. Each CDR3 is given with its conserved first and last residue. A D gene is named only where the DNA matches it firmly. The size entry is marked missing in some rows and otherwise reads once, few, many or a size class.

J gene | D gene | V gene | clone size | CDR3 protein | CDR3 DNA
TRBJ2-1 | NA | TRBV5-1 | NA | CASSLIGANEQFF | TGCGCCAGCAGCTTGATAGGGGCGAATGAGCAGTTCTTC
TRBJ2-1 | NA | TRBV5-6 | once | CASEEGGRVGNEQFF | TGTGCCAGCGAAGAAGGGGGTCGAGTGGGCAATGAGCAGTTCTTC
TRBJ1-3 | NA | TRBV7-6 | NA | CASSPPPGGAGNTIYF | TGTGCCAGCAGCCCTCCGCCTGGGGGGGCTGGAAACACCATATATTTT
TRBJ2-7 | TRBD2 | TRBV6-5 | NA | CASRGTSGVGEQYF | TGTGCCAGCAGGGGGACTAGTGGGGTGGGCGAGCAGTACTTC
TRBJ1-5 | NA | TRBV19 | NA | CASSTVKNQPQHF | TGTGCCAGTAGTACGGTCAAAAATCAGCCCCAGCATTTT
TRBJ2-3 | NA | TRBV4-1 | NA | CASSLIVGGANADTQYF | TGCGCCAGCAGCTTGATAGTGGGGGGGGCTAATGCAGATACGCAGTATTTT
TRBJ2-2 | TRBD2 | TRBV6-5 | NA | CASTRGVNTGELFF | TGTGCCAGTACGCGGGGGGTAAACACCGGGGAGCTGTTTTTT
TRBJ1-5 | TRBD1 | TRBV9 | once | CASSVTGGAGQPQHF | TGTGCCAGCAGCGTCACAGGGGGCGCCGGACAGCCCCAGCATTTT
TRBJ2-7 | NA | TRBV5-1 | NA | CASSLNQGYEQYF | TGCGCCAGCAGCTTGAACCAGGGCTACGAGCAGTACTTC
TRBJ2-3 | TRBD2 | TRBV7-3 | NA | CASSPGLAADTQYF | TGTGCCAGCAGCCCAGGACTAGCTGCAGATACGCAGTATTTT
TRBJ1-5 | NA | TRBV5-5 | NA | CASSRAVGQPQHF | TGTGCCAGCAGCCGTGCGGTAGGGCAGCCCCAGCATTTT
TRBJ2-5 | NA | TRBV28 | NA | CASSKQGARGETQYF | TGTGCCAGCAGCAAGCAGGGGGCGCGGGGGGAGACCCAGTACTTC
TRBJ2-1 | NA | TRBV7-3 | NA | CASSLAGEYNEQFF | TGTGCCAGCAGCTTAGCAGGAGAGTACAATGAGCAGTTCTTC
TRBJ1-1 | NA | TRBV7-6 | NA | CASSLEGGRAEAFF | TGTGCCAGCAGCTTAGAGGGGGGGCGGGCTGAAGCTTTCTTT
TRBJ2-2 | NA | TRBV4-1 | NA | CASSQVLASGSTGELFF | TGCGCCAGCAGCCAAGTATTGGCTAGTGGGAGCACCGGGGAGCTGTTTTTT
TRBJ1-6 | TRBD1 | TRBV6-5 | NA | CASSYRPGGSDSPLHF | TGTGCCAGCAGTTATCGCCCAGGGGGCTCGGATTCACCCCTCCACTTT
TRBJ1-2 | NA | TRBV19 | NA | CASSADRPHGYTF | TGTGCCAGTAGTGCCGACAGACCACATGGCTACACCTTC
TRBJ2-7 | NA | TRBV9 | NA | CASSARDLGEQYF | TGTGCCAGCAGCGCCCGGGACTTGGGGGAGCAGTACTTC
TRBJ2-5 | NA | TRBV10-1 | NA | CASSDPGLETQYF | TGCGCCAGCAGTGATCCAGGGTTGGAGACCCAGTACTTC
TRBJ1-5 | TRBD1 | TRBV2 | NA | CASTQPRDRGRSDQPQHF | TGTGCCAGCACCCAACCCCGGGACAGGGGGCGATCCGATCAGCCCCAGCATTTT
TRBJ1-1 | TRBD1 | TRBV2 | NA | CASGQGRNTEAFF | TGTGCCAGCGGACAGGGACGGAATACTGAAGCTTTCTTT
TRBJ1-4 | TRBD1 | TRBV19 | NA | CASSIPQGGEKLFF | TGTGCCAGTAGTATTCCGCAGGGGGGTGAAAAACTGTTTTTT
TRBJ2-7 | TRBD1 | TRBV11-2 | NA | CASSSLEQGGRYEQYF | TGTGCCAGCAGCTCGCTAGAACAGGGGGGAAGGTACGAGCAGTACTTC
TRBJ2-2 | NA | TRBV4-2 | NA | CASSQGRGPHGGELFF | TGTGCCAGCAGCCAAGGACGGGGTCCTCACGGCGGGGAGCTGTTTTTT
TRBJ2-5 | NA | TRBV4-1 | NA | CASSQDRQDRYQETQYF | TGCGCCAGCAGCCAAGATAGGCAAGACAGATACCAAGAGACCCAGTACTTC
TRBJ1-1 | NA | TRBV2 | NA | CASSGLLEAFF | TGTGCCAGCAGTGGCCTTCTCGAAGCTTTCTTT
TRBJ1-5 | NA | TRBV5-4 | NA | CASSPGRGAAQPQHF | TGTGCCAGCAGCCCGGGACGGGGTGCGGCTCAGCCCCAGCATTTT
TRBJ2-2 | TRBD1 | TRBV4-1 | once | CASSLEGQTNTGELFF | TGCGCCAGCAGCCTAGAGGGACAGACCAACACCGGGGAGCTGTTTTTT
TRBJ2-3 | NA | TRBV4-2 | NA | CASSPRGTTDTQYF | TGTGCCAGCAGCCCAAGAGGGACCACAGATACGCAGTATTTT